These 18 T cell receptor beta chains were sequenced from one sample in a study of shared clonotypes between healthy human individuals. The repertoire was sequenced with immunoSEQ multiplex PCR; TCRdb's copy has only in-frame clones and lacks some. The top ten hold roughly 0.13% of the sample, which has more than 2 million clones, 95% seen once. The specimen sequenced was naive CD4+ T cells sorted from blood. As to subset: CD45RA+ positively selected. These receptors came from a young man in good health.

This clone appeared a few times. At the DNA level, this CDR3 is encoded by other sequences in the same sample as well. This chain links TRBV2 with TRBJ2-7, with 7 bases lining up with TRBD1. Germline trimming cut 6 bases from V and 3 bases from J; bases unmatched to any gene: 2. Germline CDR1 SNHLY, CDR2 FYNNEI. The CDR3 has 12 residues. The CDR3 is CASRGDSYEQYF. CDR3 sequence (DNA): TGTGCCAGCAGGGGGGACAGCTACGAGCAGTACTTC.

V is TRBV30 and J is TRBJ2-1; 13 positions agree with TRBD2. The germline V gene has CDR1 GTSNPN and CDR2 SVGIG (reference sequence). V shed 1 base and J 10 bases; nucleotides not matched to a gene: 4. The CDR3 has 14 residues. DNA of the CDR3: TGTGCCTGGAGTGGGGGACTAGCGGGGAGAGAGCAGTTCTTC. This sequence encodes CAWSGGLAGREQFF.

This clone was observed once. The chain uses TRBV2 and TRBJ1-1; unclear D gene. V was pared by 3 bases and J by 4 bases, with 9 bases between. CDR3 length equals 13 residues. Per germline, CDR1 SNHLY and CDR2 FYNNEI. The CDR3 spells CASSDSPSTEAFF. CDR3 sequence (DNA): TGTGCCAGCAGTGACAGCCCATCCACTGAAGCTTTCTTT.

The rearrangement joins TRBV7-8 to TRBJ1-1; TRBD1 might be the D (5 bases). The CDR3 extends over 13 amino acids. Germline CDR1 and CDR2: SGHVS and FQNEAQ. V was trimmed by 5 bases and J by 4 bases, leaving 11 bases between them. Here the CDR3 DNA reads TGTGCCAGCAGCCGGATGAGGGGCACTGAAGCTTTCTTT. As protein: CASSRMRGTEAFF.

This chain joins TRBV2 and TRBJ2-5, with 10 bases matching TRBD2. Trimming took 10 bases from V and 2 from J; bases not matched to a gene: 13. CDR1 and CDR2 (germline): SNHLY, FYNNEI. There are 16 residues in the CDR3. The CDR3 DNA sequence: TGTGCCACCCAGGGGGGGGCAGCGGGAGGGCAAGAGACCCAGTACTTC. Protein: CATQGGAAGGQETQYF. Full variable domain (rest looked up from reference TRBV2 and TRBJ2-5): EPEVTQTPSHQVTQMGQEVILRCVPISNHLYFYWYRQILGQKVEFLVSFYNNEISEKSEIFDDQFSVERPDGSNFTLKIRSTKLEDSAMYFCATQGGAAGGQETQYFGPGTRLLVL.

This clone has more than one count but fewer than ten. The chain employs TRBV20-1 and TRBJ1-2; 7 nucleotides agree with TRBD1. Germline V gene data show CDR1 as DFQATT and CDR2 as SNEGSKA (reference sequence). The CDR3 contains 11 residues. Trimming at V came to 6 bases and at J to 12 bases, leaving 10 bases not matched to a gene. DNA of the CDR3: TGCAGTGCAATTCCCCGGGACAGACACACCTTC. Its protein is CSAIPRDRHTF.

This rearrangement joins TRBV5-3 to TRBJ2-3; TRBD2 matches at 7 bases. TRBV5-3 is noted as an ORF with a role that remains uncertain. V was pared by 5 bases and J by 4 bases, with 10 bases of the junction left unmatched. There are 15 residues in the CDR3. The CDR3 DNA is TGTGCCAGAAGAGAACTCGGACTAGTCGCAGATACGCAGTATTTT. This codes for CARRELGLVADTQYF.

The chain uses TRBV7-9 and TRBJ1-1; tentatively, D is TRBD1 (5 bases). There are 15 residues in the CDR3. Trimming removed 5 bases at V and 4 bases at J, with 17 bases between. CDR1 and CDR2 from the germline V gene are SEHNR and FQNEAQ (reference sequence). The CDR3 spells CASSIPRDWGTEAFF. In DNA, the CDR3 is TGTGCCAGCAGCATACCCAGGGATTGGGGCACTGAAGCTTTCTTT.

About this clone itself: With a much larger clone just one base away, this may be a read error. Other DNA variants within this sample encode the same CDR3. This CDR3 is CASSVGTGTYEQYF. CDR3 bases: TGTGCCAGCAGCGTAGGGACAGGGACCTACGAGCAGTACTTC. The genes are TRBV9 and TRBJ2-7, with 8 bases identical to TRBD1. With 0 bases clipped from V and 2 bases from J, the junction kept 1 base outside the gene matches. The CDR3 is 14 residues long. Germline loops: CDR1 SGDLS, CDR2 YYNGEE.

This clone was counted once. The V and J genes are TRBV9 and TRBJ1-1, with D possibly matching TRBD1 (6 bases). The V end was cut by 0 bases, the J end by 5 bases, with 14 bases between. Looked up from germline, CDR1 is SGDLS and CDR2 is YYNGEE. This CDR3 is 15 amino acids long. CDR3 residues: CASSVAAGAQTEAFF. DNA for the CDR3: TGTGCCAGCAGCGTAGCTGCGGGGGCGCAAACTGAAGCTTTCTTT.

As concerns this clone: Other DNA sequences in the same sample also yield this CDR3. This CDR3 reads CASSSGLASETQYF. The CDR3 DNA is TGTGCCAGCAGCTCCGGACTAGCTTCAGAGACCCAGTACTTC. V usage is TRBV7-2 and J usage is TRBJ2-5; 8 bases map to TRBD2. V was pared by 4 bases and J by 4 bases, with 5 bases of the junction left unmatched. Germline CDR1 is SGHTA and CDR2 is FQGNSA. The CDR3 is 14 amino acids.

About this clone itself: This same CDR3 is encoded by further DNA sequences in the sample. This rearrangement joins TRBV20-1 to TRBJ1-2; D remains ambiguous. V lost 0 bases to trimming and J lost 8 bases, with 7 bases between them. Germline-derived CDR1 and CDR2 are DFQATT and SNEGSKA (reference sequence). The CDR3 contains 11 residues. The CDR3 nucleotides read TGCAGTGCTAGAGAGGGGATCGGCTACACCTTC. Translating gives CSAREGIGYTF.

The chain joins TRBV7-6 to TRBJ2-7; D possibly matches TRBD1 or TRBD2 (5 bases each). Trimming took 5 bases from V and 6 from J, leaving 20 bases between them. The germline V gene encodes CDR1 SGHVS and CDR2 FNYEAQ. The CDR3 contains 15 residues. The chain's CDR3 is CASSPRIQTGGEQYF. CDR3 in DNA: TGTGCCAGCAGCCCGAGGATACAAACTGGGGGCGAGCAGTACTTC. The complete variable domain, with remaining parts taken from reference TRBV7-6 and TRBJ2-7, reads GAGVSQSPRYKVTKRGQDVALRCDPISGHVSLYWYRQALGQGPEFLTYFNYEAQQDKSGLPNDRFSAERPEGSISTLTIQRTEQRDSAMYRCASSPRIQTGGEQYFGPGTRLTVT.

The genes are TRBV19 and TRBJ2-7; 9 bases align to TRBD1. CDR3 length equals 14 residues. The V gene's germline CDR1 is LNHDA and CDR2 SQIVND (reference sequence). J gave up 3 bases and V 1 base, and 1 base lay outside the gene matches. CDR3 bases: TGTGCCAGTAGTATAGGGGGACAGGGCTACGAGCAGTACTTC. Translation: CASSIGGQGYEQYF.

This clone was detected only once. The chain links TRBV7-2 to TRBJ2-7, with D maybe TRBD2 (5 bases). There are 14 residues in the CDR3. Germline CDR1 reads SGHTA; CDR2 reads FQGNSA. V gave up 4 bases and J gave up 2 bases, with 12 bases separating them. CDR3 sequence reads: CASSSTEGPYEQYF. In nucleotides, the CDR3 is TGTGCCAGCAGCTCCACCGAGGGCCCCTACGAGCAGTACTTC.

The V call is TRBV4-1, the J call TRBJ1-2, with a tentative D call TRBD1 (5 bases). The CDR3 is 17 residues long. V lost 3 bases, J lost 3 bases, and 20 bases lay in between. Germline V gene sequence: CDR1 MGHRA, CDR2 YSYEKL. CDR3 region: CASSQRTLTRRDYGYTF. CDR3 sequence (DNA): TGCGCCAGCAGCCAGCGGACACTTACACGCCGAGACTATGGCTACACCTTC.

For this clone: Other nucleotide sequences from this sample produce the same CDR3. V is TRBV4-1 and J is TRBJ2-1, with D hard to call. The CDR3 is 13 amino acids. The V and J ends lost 0 bases and 2 bases respectively, with 2 bases between them. Germline CDR1 MGHRA, CDR2 YSYEKL. The CDR3 coding sequence is TGCGCCAGCAGCCAAGATCCCTACAATGAGCAGTTCTTC. The encoded protein is CASSQDPYNEQFF.

V usage is TRBV30 and J usage is TRBJ1-6, with D possibly matching TRBD1 (6 bases). The CDR3 extends over 17 amino acids. Germline V lookup: CDR1 GTSNPN, CDR2 SVGIG (reference sequence). V lost 0 bases and J lost 2, with 14 bases in between. In nucleotides, the CDR3 is TGTGCCTGGAGTGTACTAGGGGGTAGCACCTATAATTCACCCCTCCACTTT. It encodes CAWSVLGGSTYNSPLHF.